This passage covers 21 T cell receptor beta chains from one sample sequenced in a study of shared clonotypes between healthy human individuals. Measured with immunoSEQ multiplex PCR; TCRdb has only the in-frame clones, and not every one. The sample records some 900,000 clones, 76% being singletons. The material sequenced was memory CD4+ T cells sorted from blood. The subset denotes: CD45RA-negative fraction. The origin of the receptors is a young man in good health.

This clone was observed a single time. Within the sample, other DNA sequences also encode this same CDR3. V gene TRBV6-5 combines with J gene TRBJ1-1; unclear D gene. Trimming shortened V by 2 bases and J by 1 base, and 8 bases separated the two germline ends. This CDR3 has 14 residues. Per germline, CDR1 MNHEY and CDR2 SVGAGI. CDR3 nucleotides: TGTGCCAGCAGTTACCGAGGACGGAACACTGAAGCTTTCTTT. This codes for CASSYRGRNTEAFF.

The chain uses TRBV19 and TRBJ2-7; D call uncertain. The germline V and J ends were trimmed by 2 bases and 2 bases, with 7 bases remaining between them. This CDR3 region has 13 residues. Germline loops: CDR1 LNHDA, CDR2 SQIVND (reference sequence). CDR3 DNA: TGTGCCAGTAGTATACAGGTAGCCTACGAGCAGTACTTC. This codes for CASSIQVAYEQYF.

This chain connects TRBV2 to TRBJ2-3; either TRBD1 or TRBD2 may supply D (7 bases each). The V and J ends lost 5 bases and 2 bases respectively, with 17 bases between them. The CDR3 is 16 amino acids. Germline lookup yields CDR1 SNHLY and CDR2 FYNNEI. The CDR3 region has the DNA TGTGCCAGCAGTAGGGGGCGGGAGTTAGCCACAGATACGCAGTATTTT. Its translation is CASSRGRELATDTQYF.

The genes are TRBV7-2 and TRBJ2-7; 11 bases are shared with TRBD2. Germline V gene sequence: CDR1 SGHTA, CDR2 FQGNSA. Germline trimming cut 5 bases from V and 1 base from J; bases unmatched to any gene: 7. The CDR3 runs to 16 residues. Here the CDR3 DNA reads TGTGCCAGCAGCCCGGACGGGACTAGCGGATCCTACGAGCAGTACTTC. Its translation: CASSPDGTSGSYEQYF.

V is TRBV5-5 and J is TRBJ1-1; 11 bases map to TRBD1. Germline V CDR1 and CDR2: SGHKS, YYEKEE (reference sequence). The J segment lost 5 bases and the V segment lost 4 bases, leaving 7 bases of the junction unmatched. There are 15 residues in the CDR3. The CDR3 nucleotides read TGTGCCAGCAGCATAGGGACAGGGGGGTGGACTGAAGCTTTCTTT. This encodes CASSIGTGGWTEAFF.

This chain uses TRBV5-4 with TRBJ1-1; D is undetermined. The germline V gene has CDR1 SGHNT and CDR2 YYREEE (reference sequence). There are 13 residues in the CDR3. The ends were cut back, 3 bases at V and 8 bases at J, with 14 bases in the middle. The CDR3 here is CASSSRTTGEAFF. CDR3 DNA: TGTGCCAGCAGCTCCAGAACGACCGGGGAAGCTTTCTTT. The full variable domain, its missing parts supplied by reference TRBV5-4 and TRBJ1-1, is ETGVTQSPTHLIKTRGQQVTLRCSSQSGHNTVSWYQQALGQGPQFIFQYYREEENGRGNFPPRFSGLQFPNYSSELNVNALELDDSALYLCASSSRTTGEAFFGQGTRLTVV.

This sequence joins TRBV6-6 and TRBJ2-2; TRBD2 is a possible D gene (6 bases). Trimming removed 6 bases from V and 8 bases from J, with 10 bases in between. Per germline, CDR1 MNHNY and CDR2 SVGAGI (reference sequence). The CDR3 is 12 residues long. The CDR3 nucleotides are TGTGCCAGCAGGGAGGGTTCGGGGGAGCTGTTTTTT. It translates to CASREGSGELFF.

The chain links TRBV6-1 to TRBJ2-7, with TRBD1 identical over 10 bases. The CDR3 contains 14 residues. The J segment lost 6 bases and the V segment lost 6 bases, leaving 8 bases of the junction unmatched. Germline CDR1 reads MNHNS; CDR2 reads SASEGT. The CDR3 is CASRISGTGAEQYF. In DNA, the CDR3 is TGTGCCAGCAGAATCTCCGGGACAGGGGCCGAGCAGTACTTC.

The chain's CDR3 is CASSLEISGNTIYF. CDR3 nucleotides: TGTGCCAGCAGCTTGGAAATCTCTGGAAACACCATATATTTT. The chain couples TRBV11-1 to TRBJ1-3; no definite D call. The germline CDR1 and CDR2 sequences are SGHAT and FQDESV (reference sequence). Between the trimmed V and J ends, which lost 3 bases and 0 bases, there was a span of 6 bases. The CDR3 has 14 amino acids.

The J gene is TRBJ2-1, the V gene TRBV18, with 7 bases matching TRBD2. V lost 1 base to trimming and J lost 9 bases; unmatched junction nucleotides: 6. The CDR3 has 14 residues. CDR1 and CDR2 (germline): KGHSH, LQKENI. CDR3 residues: CASSPRQRDSEQFF. The CDR3 region has the DNA TGTGCCAGCTCACCACGGCAGCGGGATAGTGAGCAGTTCTTC.

The J gene is TRBJ2-5, the V gene TRBV2; TRBD2 agrees at 11 bases. V lost 1 base to trimming and J lost 5 bases; unmatched junction nucleotides: 6. From germline, CDR1 is SNHLY and CDR2 FYNNEI. CDR3 size: 16 residues. CDR3 nucleotides: TGTGCCAGCAGTGAAGGGAAGGTAGCGGGAGGGGAGACCCAGTACTTC. Its protein product is CASSEGKVAGGETQYF. The full variable domain, completed using reference TRBV2 and TRBJ2-5, is EPEVTQTPSHQVTQMGQEVILRCVPISNHLYFYWYRQILGQKVEFLVSFYNNEISEKSEIFDDQFSVERPDGSNFTLKIRSTKLEDSAMYFCASSEGKVAGGETQYFGPGTRLLVL.

The J gene is TRBJ1-2, the V gene TRBV29-1; 7 nucleotides agree with TRBD1. The germline CDR1 and CDR2 sequences are SQVTM and ANQGSEA. This CDR3 has 13 residues. After removal of 3 bases from V and 6 bases from J, the junction contained 7 bases not matched to a gene. As DNA, the CDR3 is TGCAGCGTTGACGCACAGGGGTCGGATGGCTACACCTTC. The encoded protein is CSVDAQGSDGYTF.

This clone was observed a single time. This rearrangement joins TRBV27 to TRBJ2-7; D perhaps matches TRBD1 (5 bases). CDR3 length: 16 residues. CDR1 MNHEY and CDR2 SMNVEV come from the germline V gene (reference sequence). The V gene lost 5 bases and the J gene lost 3 bases, with 20 bases spanning the gap. The CDR3 bases are TGTGCCAGCAGTCCGAATAAAAGAACAGGAGACTACGAGCAGTACTTC. The encoded protein is CASSPNKRTGDYEQYF.

This sequence joins TRBV19 and TRBJ2-7; D could derive from TRBD1 or TRBD2 (5 bases each). This CDR3 region has 15 residues. Germline V lookup: CDR1 LNHDA, CDR2 SQIVND (reference sequence). With 3 bases removed from V and 1 base from J, the gap between germline ends came to 13 bases. The CDR3 bases are TGTGCCAGTAGTATCCTGTCAGGGAGATCCTACGAGCAGTACTTC. Translation: CASSILSGRSYEQYF.

In nucleotides, the CDR3 is TGTGCCAGCAGCTTCGCTAGCGGGAAAGGCACCGGGGAGCTGTTTTTT. Protein sequence: CASSFASGKGTGELFF. The chain uses TRBV11-3 and TRBJ2-2, with TRBD2 identical over 9 bases. The CDR3 is 16 amino acids. The germline CDR1 and CDR2 sequences are SGHNT and YENEEA. Trimming removed 3 bases from V and 4 bases from J; junction bases left unmatched: 6.

Remarks on this clone: The sample has other DNA sequences that encode this CDR3 too. The chain is built from TRBV5-1 and TRBJ1-3; no clear D gene. The germline CDR1 and CDR2 sequences are SGHRS and YFSETQ. The CDR3 runs to 14 residues. Trimming left V 4 bases short and J 0 bases short, with 8 bases between. CDR3 bases: TGCGCCAGCAGCCCCGGTAGCTCTGGAAACACCATATATTTT. It translates to CASSPGSSGNTIYF.

This clone was counted between two and nine times. The genes are TRBV28 and TRBJ1-1; D is unclear. Germline CDR1 and CDR2: MDHEN and SYDVKM. The CDR3 has 11 residues. Trimming removed 8 bases from V and 0 bases from J, with 4 bases in between. The CDR3 sequence: CASWVNTEAFF. As DNA, the CDR3 is TGTGCCAGCTGGGTGAACACTGAAGCTTTCTTT. Full variable domain (remainder filled in from reference TRBV28 and TRBJ1-1): DVKVTQSSRYLVKRTGEKVFLECVQDMDHENMFWYRQDPGLGLRLIYFSYDVKMKEKGDIPEGYSVSREKKERFSLILESASTNQTSMYLCASWVNTEAFFGQGTRLTVV.

The gene calls are TRBV21-1 and TRBJ2-7; TRBD1, the D gene given by the table, was not confirmed from the DNA. TRBV21-1 corresponds to a pseudogene. The CDR3 has 14 residues. As DNA, the CDR3 is TGTGCCAGCAGCAAAGTAGGGCAGGGCTACGAGCAGTACTTC. It codes for CASSKVGQGYEQYF.

Concerning this clone itself: The sample contains more than one DNA sequence encoding this CDR3. The chain has TRBV7-8 and TRBJ1-5; unclear D gene. Trimming removed 1 base from V and 0 bases from J, with 7 bases in between. In germline, CDR1 is SGHVS, CDR2 FQNEAQ. This CDR3 has 15 amino acids. Here the CDR3 reads CASSLGPGSNQPQHF. CDR3 DNA: TGTGCCAGCAGCTTAGGTCCCGGTAGCAATCAGCCCCAGCATTTT.

V usage is TRBV18 and J usage is TRBJ1-2; 9 nucleotides line up with TRBD1. The CDR3 is made up of 14 amino acids. Germline V gene sequence: CDR1 KGHSH, CDR2 LQKENI. Trimming took 6 bases from V and 5 from J; bases not matched to a gene: 7. The CDR3 is CASSPGQGTYGYTF. As DNA, the CDR3 is TGTGCCAGCTCCCCCGGACAGGGGACATATGGCTACACCTTC.

As DNA, the CDR3 is TGTGCCAGCAGACAAGACAGGGGGACGTCCTACGAGCAGTACTTC. Protein sequence: CASRQDRGTSYEQYF. This chain joins TRBV7-2 and TRBJ2-7, with 9 bases identical to TRBD1. With V trimmed by 6 bases and J by 1 base, 7 bases remained unmatched. This CDR3 is built from 15 residues. The V gene's germline CDR1 is SGHTA and CDR2 FQGNSA.